This T cell receptor beta chain was identified in a study of cytomegalovirus exposure and HLA in healthy donors. Study as a whole: Drawn from HLA-typed donors, roughly 87 million unique TCRs were held in an early data release.

Comments on this clone: Its target is unknown.

With 60 Vbeta and 13 Jbeta primers, the PCR was carried out. Measured with immunoSEQ multiplex PCR; TCRdb has only the in-frame clones, and not every one. The repertoire holds about 180,000 clones, with 75% to 85% as singletons. This CDR3 contains 15 residues. Trimming shortened V by 2 bases and J by 4 bases, and 14 bases separated the two germline ends. In germline, CDR1 is MNHNY, CDR2 SVGAGI (reference sequence). Study-wide results and caveats: Previous analysis showed most TCR beta V segments were productive about 90% or about 30% of the time.

Whereas donors were nominally healthy upon sampling, unrecorded immune exposures were probable. This sequence was found in a man aged 18-30 years in good health and CMV-seronegative. Sequencing used PBMCs. V and J are TRBV6-6 and TRBJ2-5; D might be TRBD2 (5 bases). This CDR3 reads CASSYLAGSLETQYF. Written as DNA, the CDR3 is TGTGCCAGCAGTTACCTTGCGGGCTCTCTAGAGACCCAGTACTTC.